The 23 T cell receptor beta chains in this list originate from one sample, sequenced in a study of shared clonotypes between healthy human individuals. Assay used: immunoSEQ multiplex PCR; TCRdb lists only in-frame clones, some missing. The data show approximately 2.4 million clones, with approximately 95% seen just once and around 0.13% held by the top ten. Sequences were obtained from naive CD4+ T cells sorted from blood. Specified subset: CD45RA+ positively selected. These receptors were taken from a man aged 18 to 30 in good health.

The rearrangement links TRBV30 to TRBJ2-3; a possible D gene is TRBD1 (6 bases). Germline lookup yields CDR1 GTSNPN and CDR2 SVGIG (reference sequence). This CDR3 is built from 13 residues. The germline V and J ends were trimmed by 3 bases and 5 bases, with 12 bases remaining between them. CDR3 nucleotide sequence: TGTGCCTGGAGCGCAGGGGTCCGAGATACGCAGTATTTT. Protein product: CAWSAGVRDTQYF.

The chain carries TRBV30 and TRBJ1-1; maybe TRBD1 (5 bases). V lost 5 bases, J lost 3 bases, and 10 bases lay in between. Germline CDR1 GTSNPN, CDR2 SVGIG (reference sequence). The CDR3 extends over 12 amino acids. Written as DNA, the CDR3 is TGTGCCTGGGAAAGGGGCGACACTGAAGCTTTCTTT. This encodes CAWERGDTEAFF.

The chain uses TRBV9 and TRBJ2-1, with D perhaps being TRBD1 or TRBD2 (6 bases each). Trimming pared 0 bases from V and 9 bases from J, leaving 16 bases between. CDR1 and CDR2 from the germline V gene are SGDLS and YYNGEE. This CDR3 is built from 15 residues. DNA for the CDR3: TGTGCCAGCAGCGTAGAAGGGGGGTCCATACGTGAGCAGTTCTTC. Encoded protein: CASSVEGGSIREQFF.

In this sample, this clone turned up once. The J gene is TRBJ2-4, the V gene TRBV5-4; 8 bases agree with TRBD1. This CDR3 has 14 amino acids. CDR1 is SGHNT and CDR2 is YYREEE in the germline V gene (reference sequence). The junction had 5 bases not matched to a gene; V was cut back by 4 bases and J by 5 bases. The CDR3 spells CASSGQGAENIQYF. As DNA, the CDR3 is TGTGCCAGCAGCGGCCAGGGGGCGGAAAACATTCAGTACTTC.

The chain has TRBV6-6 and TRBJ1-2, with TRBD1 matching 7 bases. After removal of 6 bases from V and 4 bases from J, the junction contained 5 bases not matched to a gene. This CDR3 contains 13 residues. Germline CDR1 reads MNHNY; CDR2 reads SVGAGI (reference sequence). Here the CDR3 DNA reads TGTGCCAGCAGGACAGGGAGTAGCTATGGCTACACCTTC. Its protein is CASRTGSSYGYTF.

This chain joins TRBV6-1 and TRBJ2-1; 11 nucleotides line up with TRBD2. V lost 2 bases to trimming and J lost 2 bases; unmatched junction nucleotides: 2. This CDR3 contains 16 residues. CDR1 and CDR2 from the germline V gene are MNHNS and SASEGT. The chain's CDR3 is CASSERTSGPYNEQFF. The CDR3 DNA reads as TGTGCCAGCAGTGAACGGACTAGCGGGCCCTACAATGAGCAGTTCTTC.

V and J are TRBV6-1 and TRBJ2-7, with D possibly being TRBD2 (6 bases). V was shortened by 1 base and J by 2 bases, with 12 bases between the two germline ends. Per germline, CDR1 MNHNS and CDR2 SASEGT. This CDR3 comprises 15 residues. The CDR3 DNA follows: TGTGCCAGCAGTGAAGTACCGGGAGCGGCCTACGAGCAGTACTTC. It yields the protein CASSEVPGAAYEQYF.

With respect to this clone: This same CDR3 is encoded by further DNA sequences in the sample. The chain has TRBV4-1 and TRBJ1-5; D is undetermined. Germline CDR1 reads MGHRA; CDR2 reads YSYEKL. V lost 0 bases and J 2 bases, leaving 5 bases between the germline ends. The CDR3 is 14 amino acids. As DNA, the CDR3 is TGCGCCAGCAGCCAAGAGGGAGGCAATCAGCCCCAGCATTTT. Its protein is CASSQEGGNQPQHF.

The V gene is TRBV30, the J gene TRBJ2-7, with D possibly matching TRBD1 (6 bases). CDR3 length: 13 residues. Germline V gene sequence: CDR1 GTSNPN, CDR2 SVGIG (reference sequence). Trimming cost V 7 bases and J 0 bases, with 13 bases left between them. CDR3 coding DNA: TGTGCCTCCGGACAGTACTCCTCCTACGAGCAGTACTTC. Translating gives CASGQYSSYEQYF. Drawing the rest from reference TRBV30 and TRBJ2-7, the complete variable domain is SQTIHQWPATLVQPVGSPLSLECTVEGTSNPNLYWYRQAAGRGLQLLFYSVGIGQISSEVPQNLSASRPQDRQFILSSKKLLLSDSGFYLCASGQYSSYEQYFGPGTRLTVT.

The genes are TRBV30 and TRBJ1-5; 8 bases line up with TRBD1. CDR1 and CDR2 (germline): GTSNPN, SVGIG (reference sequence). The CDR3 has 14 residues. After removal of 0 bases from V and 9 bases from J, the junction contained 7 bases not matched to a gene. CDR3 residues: CAWSVTGVSGPQHF. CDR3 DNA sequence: TGTGCCTGGAGTGTGACAGGGGTATCTGGGCCCCAGCATTTT.

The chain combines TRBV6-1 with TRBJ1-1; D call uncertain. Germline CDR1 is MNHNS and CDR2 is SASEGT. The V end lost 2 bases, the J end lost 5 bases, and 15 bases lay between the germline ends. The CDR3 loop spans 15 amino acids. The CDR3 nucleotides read TGTGCCAGCAGTGAATCTCTTCTAATGGGGACTGAAGCTTTCTTT. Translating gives CASSESLLMGTEAFF.

As DNA, the CDR3 is TGTGCCAGCACCCCACCGAATCGGTTCCACTCGAGGCCGCAGCCCCAGCATTTT. The encoded protein is CASTPPNRFHSRPQPQHF. The J gene is TRBJ1-5, the V gene TRBV28; no reliable D call. Germline loops: CDR1 MDHEN, CDR2 SYDVKM. The CDR3 sequence is 18 residues long. Trimming removed 7 bases at V and 7 bases at J, with 29 bases between.

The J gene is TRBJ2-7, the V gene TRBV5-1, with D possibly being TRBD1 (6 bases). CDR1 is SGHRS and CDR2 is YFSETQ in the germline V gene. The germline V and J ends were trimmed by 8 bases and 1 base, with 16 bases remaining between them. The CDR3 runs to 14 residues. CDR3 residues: CASKGVTTSYEQYF. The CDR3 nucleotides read TGCGCCAGTAAGGGGGTGACTACATCCTACGAGCAGTACTTC.

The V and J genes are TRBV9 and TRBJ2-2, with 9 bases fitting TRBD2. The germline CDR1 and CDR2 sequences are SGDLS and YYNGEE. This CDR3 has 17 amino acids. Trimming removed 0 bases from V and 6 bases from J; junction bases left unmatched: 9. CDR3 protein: CASSVARGLAVSGELFF. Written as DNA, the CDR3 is TGTGCCAGCAGCGTAGCGAGGGGACTAGCAGTATCCGGGGAGCTGTTTTTT.

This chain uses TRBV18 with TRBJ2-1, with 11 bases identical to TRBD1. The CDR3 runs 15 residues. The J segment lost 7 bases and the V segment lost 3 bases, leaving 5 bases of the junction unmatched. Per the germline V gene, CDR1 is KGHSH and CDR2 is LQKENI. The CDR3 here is CASSPRTGGKNEQFF. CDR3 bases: TGTGCCAGCTCACCTCGGACAGGGGGCAAGAATGAGCAGTTCTTC. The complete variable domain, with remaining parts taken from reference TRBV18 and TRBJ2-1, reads NAGVMQNPRHLVRRRGQEARLRCSPMKGHSHVYWYRQLPEEGLKFMVYLQKENIIDESGMPKERFSAEFPKEGPSILRIQQVVRGDSAAYFCASSPRTGGKNEQFFGPGTRLTVL.

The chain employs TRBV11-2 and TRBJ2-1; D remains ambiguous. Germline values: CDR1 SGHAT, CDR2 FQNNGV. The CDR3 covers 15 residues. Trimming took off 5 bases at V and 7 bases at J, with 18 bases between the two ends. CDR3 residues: CASSLDGTLWNEQFF. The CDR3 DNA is TGTGCCAGCAGCCTGGACGGTACCCTCTGGAATGAGCAGTTCTTC.

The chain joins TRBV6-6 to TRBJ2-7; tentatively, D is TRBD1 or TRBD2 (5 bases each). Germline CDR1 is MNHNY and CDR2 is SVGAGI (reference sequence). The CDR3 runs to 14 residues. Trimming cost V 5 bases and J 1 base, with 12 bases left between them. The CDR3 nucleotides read TGTGCCAGCAGTAACCCGGGACGGTCCTACGAGCAGTACTTC. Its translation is CASSNPGRSYEQYF.

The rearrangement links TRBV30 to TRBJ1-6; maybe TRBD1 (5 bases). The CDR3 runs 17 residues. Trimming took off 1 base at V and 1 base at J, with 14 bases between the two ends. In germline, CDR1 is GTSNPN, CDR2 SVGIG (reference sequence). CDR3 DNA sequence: TGTGCCTGGAGTGGTCCTCAGGGAGCGTCCTATAATTCACCCCTCCACTTT. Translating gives CAWSGPQGASYNSPLHF. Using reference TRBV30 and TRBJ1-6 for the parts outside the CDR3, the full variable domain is SQTIHQWPATLVQPVGSPLSLECTVEGTSNPNLYWYRQAAGRGLQLLFYSVGIGQISSEVPQNLSASRPQDRQFILSSKKLLLSDSGFYLCAWSGPQGASYNSPLHFGNGTRLTVT.

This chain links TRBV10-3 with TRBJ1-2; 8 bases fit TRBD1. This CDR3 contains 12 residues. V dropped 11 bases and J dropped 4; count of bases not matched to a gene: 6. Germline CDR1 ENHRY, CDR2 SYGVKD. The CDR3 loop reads CAATGGAYGYTF. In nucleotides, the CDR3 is TGTGCCGCCACAGGGGGTGCCTATGGCTACACCTTC.

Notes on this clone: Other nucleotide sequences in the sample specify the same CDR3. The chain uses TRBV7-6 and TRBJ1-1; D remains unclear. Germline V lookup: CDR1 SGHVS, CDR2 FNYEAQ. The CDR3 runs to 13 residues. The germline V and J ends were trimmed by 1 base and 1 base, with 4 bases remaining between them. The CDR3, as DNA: TGTGCCAGCAGCTTAGGACAGAACACTGAAGCTTTCTTT. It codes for CASSLGQNTEAFF.

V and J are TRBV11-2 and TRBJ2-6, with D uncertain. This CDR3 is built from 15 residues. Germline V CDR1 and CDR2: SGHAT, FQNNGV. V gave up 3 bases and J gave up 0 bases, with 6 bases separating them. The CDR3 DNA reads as TGTGCCAGCAGCTTTGGGTTCTCTGGGGCCAACGTCCTGACTTTC. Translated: CASSFGFSGANVLTF.

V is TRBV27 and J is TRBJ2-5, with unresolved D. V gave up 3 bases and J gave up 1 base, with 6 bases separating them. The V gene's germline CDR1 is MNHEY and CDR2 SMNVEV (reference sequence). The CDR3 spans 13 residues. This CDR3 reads CASSFRFQETQYF. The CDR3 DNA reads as TGTGCCAGCAGTTTCCGGTTCCAAGAGACCCAGTACTTC.

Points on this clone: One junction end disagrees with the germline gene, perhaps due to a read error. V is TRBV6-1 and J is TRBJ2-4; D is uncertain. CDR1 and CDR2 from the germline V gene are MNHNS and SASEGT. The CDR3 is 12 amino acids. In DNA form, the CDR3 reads TGTGCCACAAGCCCCAACAGACGGGCTCAGCACTTC. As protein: CATSPNRRAQHF.